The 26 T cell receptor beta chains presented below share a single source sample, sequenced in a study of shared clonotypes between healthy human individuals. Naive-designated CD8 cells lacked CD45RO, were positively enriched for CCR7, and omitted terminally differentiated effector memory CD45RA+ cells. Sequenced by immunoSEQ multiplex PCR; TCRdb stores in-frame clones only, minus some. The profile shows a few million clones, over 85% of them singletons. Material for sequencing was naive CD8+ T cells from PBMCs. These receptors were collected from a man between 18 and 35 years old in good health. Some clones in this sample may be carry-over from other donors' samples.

CDR3 sequence reads: CAISPKDYDSYEQYF. CDR3 in DNA: TGTGCCATCAGCCCAAAGGACTACGACTCCTACGAGCAGTACTTC. The V and J genes are TRBV10-3 and TRBJ2-7; D is perhaps TRBD2 (6 bases). Germline loops: CDR1 ENHRY, CDR2 SYGVKD. This CDR3 region has 15 residues. V was shortened by 6 bases and J by 0 bases, with 15 bases between the two germline ends.

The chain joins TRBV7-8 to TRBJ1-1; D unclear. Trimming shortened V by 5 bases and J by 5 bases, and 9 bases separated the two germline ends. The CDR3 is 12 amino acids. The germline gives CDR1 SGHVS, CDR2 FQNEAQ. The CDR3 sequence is CASSPPETEAFF. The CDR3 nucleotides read TGTGCCAGCAGCCCACCGGAAACTGAAGCTTTCTTT. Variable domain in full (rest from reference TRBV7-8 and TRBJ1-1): GAGVSQSPRYKVAKRGQDVALRCDPISGHVSLFWYQQALGQGPEFLTYFQNEAQLDKSGLPSDRFFAERPEGSVSTLKIQRTQQEDSAVYLCASSPPETEAFFGQGTRLTVV.

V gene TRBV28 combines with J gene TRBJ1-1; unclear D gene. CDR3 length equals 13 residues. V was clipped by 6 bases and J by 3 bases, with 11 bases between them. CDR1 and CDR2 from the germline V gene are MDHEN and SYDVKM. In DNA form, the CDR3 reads TGTGCCAGCAGGATTATATCCGACACTGAAGCTTTCTTT. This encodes CASRIISDTEAFF.

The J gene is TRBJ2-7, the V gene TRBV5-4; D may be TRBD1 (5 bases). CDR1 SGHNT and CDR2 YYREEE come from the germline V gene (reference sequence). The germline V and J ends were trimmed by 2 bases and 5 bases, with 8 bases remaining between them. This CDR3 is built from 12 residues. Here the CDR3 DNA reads TGTGCCAGCAGCTTTGAGACAGACGAGCAGTACTTC. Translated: CASSFETDEQYF.

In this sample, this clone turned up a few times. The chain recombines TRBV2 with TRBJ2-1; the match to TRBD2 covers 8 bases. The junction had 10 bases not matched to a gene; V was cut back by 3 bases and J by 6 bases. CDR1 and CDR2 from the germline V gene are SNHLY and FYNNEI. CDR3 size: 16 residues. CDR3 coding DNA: TGTGCCAGCAGTGAGAAGGCGGGACTAGTTGGCAATGAGCAGTTCTTC. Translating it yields CASSEKAGLVGNEQFF.

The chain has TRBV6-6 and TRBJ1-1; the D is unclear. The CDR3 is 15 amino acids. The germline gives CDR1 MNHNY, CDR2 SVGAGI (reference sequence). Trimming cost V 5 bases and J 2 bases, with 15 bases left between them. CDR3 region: CASSPLEVRNTEAFF. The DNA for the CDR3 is TGTGCCAGCAGTCCGCTCGAGGTCCGCAACACTGAAGCTTTCTTT.

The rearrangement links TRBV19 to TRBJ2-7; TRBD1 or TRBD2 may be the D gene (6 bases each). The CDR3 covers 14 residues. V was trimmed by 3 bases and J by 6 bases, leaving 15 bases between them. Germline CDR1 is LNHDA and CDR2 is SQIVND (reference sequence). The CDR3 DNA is TGTGCCAGTAGTATGGGGGGCGGCCCCCTCGAGCAGTACTTC. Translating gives CASSMGGGPLEQYF.

The CDR3: CSVEAGGSYGYTF. The DNA of the CDR3 is TGCAGCGTTGAGGCAGGGGGTAGCTATGGCTACACCTTC. V usage is TRBV29-1 and J usage is TRBJ1-2, with TRBD1 matching over 7 bases. The CDR3 contains 13 residues. The junction had 5 bases not matched to a gene; V was cut back by 3 bases and J by 4 bases. CDR1 is SQVTM, CDR2 ANQGSEA, per germline.

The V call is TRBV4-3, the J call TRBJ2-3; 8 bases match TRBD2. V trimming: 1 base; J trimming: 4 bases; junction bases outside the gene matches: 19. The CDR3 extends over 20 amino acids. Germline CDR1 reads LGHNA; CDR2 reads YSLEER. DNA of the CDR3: TGCGCCAGCAGCCAAGGGGTAGAGAGGGAGCGGGAGCGTGGGGCAGATACGCAGTATTTT. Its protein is CASSQGVERERERGADTQYF.

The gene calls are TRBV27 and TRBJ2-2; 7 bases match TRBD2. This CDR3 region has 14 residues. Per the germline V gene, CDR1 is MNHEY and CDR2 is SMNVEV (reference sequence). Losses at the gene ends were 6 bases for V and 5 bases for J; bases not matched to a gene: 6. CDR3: CASRPGTTTGELFF. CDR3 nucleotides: TGTGCCAGCAGACCCGGGACTACGACCGGGGAGCTGTTTTTT.

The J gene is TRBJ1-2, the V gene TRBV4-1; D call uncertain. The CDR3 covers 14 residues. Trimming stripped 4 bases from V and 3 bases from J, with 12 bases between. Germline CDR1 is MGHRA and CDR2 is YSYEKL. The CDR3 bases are TGCGCCAGCAGCCCGACACCTCTGGACTATGGCTACACCTTC. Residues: CASSPTPLDYGYTF.

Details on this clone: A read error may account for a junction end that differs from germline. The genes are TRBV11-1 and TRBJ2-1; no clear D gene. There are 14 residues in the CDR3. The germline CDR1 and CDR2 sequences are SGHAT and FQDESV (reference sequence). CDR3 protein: CASSLFGSYTEQFF. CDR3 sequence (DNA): TGTGCCAGCAGCTTATTCGGAAGCTACACTGAGCAGTTCTTC. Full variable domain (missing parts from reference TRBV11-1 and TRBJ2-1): EAEVAQSPRYKITEKSQAVAFWCDPISGHATLYWYRQILGQGPELLVQFQDESVVDDSQLPKDRFSAERLKGVDSTLKIQPAELGDSAMYLCASSLFGSYTEQFFGPGTRLTVL.

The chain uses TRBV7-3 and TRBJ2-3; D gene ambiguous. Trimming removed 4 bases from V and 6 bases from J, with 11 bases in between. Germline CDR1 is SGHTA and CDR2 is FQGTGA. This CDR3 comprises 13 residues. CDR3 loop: CASSSFLGDTQYF. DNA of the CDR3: TGTGCCAGCAGCTCCTTCCTGGGGGATACGCAGTATTTT.

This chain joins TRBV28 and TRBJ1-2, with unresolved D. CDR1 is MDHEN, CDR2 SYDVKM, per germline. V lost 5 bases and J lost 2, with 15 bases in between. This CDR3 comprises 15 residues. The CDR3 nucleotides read TGTGCCAGCAGTCCCCGGCCCCCCGGGAACTATGGCTACACCTTC. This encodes CASSPRPPGNYGYTF.

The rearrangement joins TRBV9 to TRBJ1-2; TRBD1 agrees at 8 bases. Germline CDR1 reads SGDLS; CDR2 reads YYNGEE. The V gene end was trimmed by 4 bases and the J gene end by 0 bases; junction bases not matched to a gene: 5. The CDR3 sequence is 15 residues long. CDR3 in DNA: TGTGCCAGCAGCCTCGGACAGGGACCTAACTATGGCTACACCTTC. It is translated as CASSLGQGPNYGYTF.

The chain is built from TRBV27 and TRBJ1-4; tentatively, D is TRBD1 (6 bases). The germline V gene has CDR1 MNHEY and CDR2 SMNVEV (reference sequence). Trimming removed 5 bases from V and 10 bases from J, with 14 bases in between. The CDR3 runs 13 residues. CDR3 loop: CASSPAKGGKLFF. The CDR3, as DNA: TGTGCCAGCAGTCCCGCGAAGGGGGGAAAACTGTTTTTT.

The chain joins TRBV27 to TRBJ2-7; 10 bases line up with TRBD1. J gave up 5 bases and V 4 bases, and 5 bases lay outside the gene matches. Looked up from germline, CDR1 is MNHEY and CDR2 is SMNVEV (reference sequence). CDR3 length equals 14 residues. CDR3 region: CASSWDRGRDEQYF. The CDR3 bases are TGTGCCAGCAGTTGGGACAGGGGTAGGGACGAGCAGTACTTC.

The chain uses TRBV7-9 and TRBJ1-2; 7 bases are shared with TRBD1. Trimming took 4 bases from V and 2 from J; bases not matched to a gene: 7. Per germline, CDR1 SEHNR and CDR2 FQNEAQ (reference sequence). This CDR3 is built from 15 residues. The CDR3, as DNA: TGTGCCAGCAGCTCCCTACAGGGGCAAAACTATGGCTACACCTTC. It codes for CASSSLQGQNYGYTF.

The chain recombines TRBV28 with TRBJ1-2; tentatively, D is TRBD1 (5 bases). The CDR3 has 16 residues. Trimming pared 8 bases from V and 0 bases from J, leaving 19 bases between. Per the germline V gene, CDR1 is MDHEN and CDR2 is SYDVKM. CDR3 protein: CASGTRQSSTNYGYTF. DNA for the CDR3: TGTGCCAGCGGGACGAGGCAGTCCTCAACTAACTATGGCTACACCTTC.

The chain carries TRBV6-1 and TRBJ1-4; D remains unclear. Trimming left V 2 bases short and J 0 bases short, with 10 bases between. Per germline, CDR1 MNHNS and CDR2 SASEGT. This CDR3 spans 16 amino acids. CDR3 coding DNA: TGTGCCAGCAGTGAACATCAGAGGGCAACTAATGAAAAACTGTTTTTT. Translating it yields CASSEHQRATNEKLFF.

CDR3 coding DNA: TGTGCCAGGGGGGGGGCAGCCGACTATGGCTACACCTTC. Its protein product is CARGGAADYGYTF. The gene calls are TRBV2 and TRBJ1-2; tentative D call: TRBD1 (6 bases). CDR3 length equals 13 residues. Per the germline V gene, CDR1 is SNHLY and CDR2 is FYNNEI. V was cut by 9 bases and J by 3 bases, with 14 bases left in between.

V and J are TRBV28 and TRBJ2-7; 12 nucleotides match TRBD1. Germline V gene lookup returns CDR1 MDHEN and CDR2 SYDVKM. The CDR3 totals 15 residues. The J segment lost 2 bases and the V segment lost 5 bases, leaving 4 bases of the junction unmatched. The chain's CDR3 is CASSGTGGTPYEQYF. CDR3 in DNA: TGTGCCAGCAGTGGGACAGGGGGCACACCCTACGAGCAGTACTTC.

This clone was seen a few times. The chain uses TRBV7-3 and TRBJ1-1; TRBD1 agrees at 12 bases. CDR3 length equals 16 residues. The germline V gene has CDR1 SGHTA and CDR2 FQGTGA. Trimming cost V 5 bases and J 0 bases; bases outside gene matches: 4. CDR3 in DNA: TGTGCCAGCAGCCCAGGGACAGGGGGCATGAACACTGAAGCTTTCTTT. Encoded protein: CASSPGTGGMNTEAFF.

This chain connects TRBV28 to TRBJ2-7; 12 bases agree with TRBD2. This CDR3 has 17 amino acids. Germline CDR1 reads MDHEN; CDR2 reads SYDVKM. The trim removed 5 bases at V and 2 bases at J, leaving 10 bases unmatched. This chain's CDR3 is CASSTPRLAGVPYEQYF. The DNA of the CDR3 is TGTGCCAGCAGTACGCCTCGACTAGCGGGAGTTCCCTACGAGCAGTACTTC.

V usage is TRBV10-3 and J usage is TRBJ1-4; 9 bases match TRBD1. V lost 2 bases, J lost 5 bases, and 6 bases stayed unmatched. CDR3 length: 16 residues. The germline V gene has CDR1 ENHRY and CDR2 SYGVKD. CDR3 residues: CAISEGGTGRNEKLFF. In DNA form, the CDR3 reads TGTGCCATCAGTGAGGGGGGGACAGGGAGGAATGAAAAACTGTTTTTT.

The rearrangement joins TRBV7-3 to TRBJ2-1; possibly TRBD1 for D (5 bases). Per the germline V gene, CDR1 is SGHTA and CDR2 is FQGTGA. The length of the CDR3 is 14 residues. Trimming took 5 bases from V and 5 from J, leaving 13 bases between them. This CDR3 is CASSQIRGDNEQFF. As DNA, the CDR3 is TGTGCCAGCAGCCAAATTAGGGGCGACAATGAGCAGTTCTTC.